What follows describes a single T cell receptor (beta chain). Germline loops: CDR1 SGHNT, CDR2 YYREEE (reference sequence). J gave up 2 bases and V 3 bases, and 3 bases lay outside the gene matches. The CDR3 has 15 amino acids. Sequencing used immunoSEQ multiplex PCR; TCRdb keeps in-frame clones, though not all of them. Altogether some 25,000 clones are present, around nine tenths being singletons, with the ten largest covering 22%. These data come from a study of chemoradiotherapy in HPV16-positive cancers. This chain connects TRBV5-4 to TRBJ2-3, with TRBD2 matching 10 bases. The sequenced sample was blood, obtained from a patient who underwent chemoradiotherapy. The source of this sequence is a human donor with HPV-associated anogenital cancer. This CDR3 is CASSSGLAATDTQYF. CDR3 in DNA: TGTGCCAGCAGCTCAGGACTAGCGGCCACAGATACGCAGTATTTT.